What follows is one TCR beta chain and its context. The repertoire was sequenced with immunoSEQ multiplex PCR; TCRdb's copy has only in-frame clones and lacks some. The sample shows 260,000 or so clones, more than 75% of them seen only once. V lost 11 bases, J lost 0 bases, and 6 bases stayed unmatched. CDR1 and CDR2 (germline): MNHEY, SMNVEV (reference sequence). The CDR3 extends over 13 amino acids. This entry is derived from a study of cytomegalovirus exposure and HLA in healthy donors. The receptor was isolated from a young woman in good health and CMV-seronegative. Sequencing input: PBMCs. The V and J genes are TRBV27 and TRBJ2-7; TRBD2 aligns across 8 bases. The CDR3 sequence: CAASGRSSYEQYF. Written as DNA, the CDR3 is TGTGCCGCTAGCGGGCGCAGCTCCTACGAGCAGTACTTC.